These T cell receptor beta chains were read from a single sample in a study of shared clonotypes between healthy human individuals. The data were produced by immunoSEQ multiplex PCR, yet TCRdb's version contains in-frame clones alone and is incomplete. The top ten hold approximately 0.39% of the sample, which has about 2.3 million clones, 85% to 95% seen once. The sequenced material came from naive CD4+ T cells from PBMCs. The receptors stem from a man aged 18 to 29 in good health. Some clones in this sample may be carry-over from other donors' samples. Both conserved end residues are part of each CDR3. D genes are given only for firm matches. Part of the rows lack a size; the others show once, few, many or a class for expanded clones.

clone size,D gene,J gene,V gene,CDR3 protein,CDR3 DNA
.,.,TRBJ2-1,TRBV28,CASSFRLAGSYNEQFF,TGTGCCAGCAGTTTTCGGCTGGCGGGATCCTACAATGAGCAGTTCTTC
.,.,TRBJ2-7,TRBV18,CASSPSLVYEQYF,TGTGCCAGCTCACCTAGTTTGGTCTACGAGCAGTACTTC
.,.,TRBJ2-1,TRBV2,CASRDIGIEQFF,TGTGCCAGCAGGGATATAGGTATTGAGCAGTTCTTC
.,.,TRBJ1-1,TRBV30,CAWSGYQNTEAFF,TGTGCCTGGAGCGGGTATCAGAACACTGAAGCTTTCTTT
.,.,TRBJ2-1,TRBV29-1,CSVEDFSWRDGNEQFF,TGCAGCGTTGAAGATTTCTCGTGGCGGGACGGGAATGAGCAGTTCTTC
.,.,TRBJ2-7,TRBV6-6,CATKDRAYEQYF,TGTGCCACCAAGGACCGCGCCTACGAGCAGTACTTC
.,.,TRBJ2-7,TRBV2,CASSRGSTGAGYEQYF,TGTGCCAGCAGTCGGGGCTCTACGGGGGCAGGCTACGAGCAGTACTTC
.,TRBD1,TRBJ2-7,TRBV28,CASSLRGQSYEQYF,TGTGCCAGCAGTTTAAGGGGACAGAGTTACGAGCAGTACTTC
.,TRBD2,TRBJ2-3,TRBV6-1,CASSGRGTDTQYF,TGTGCCAGCAGCGGGAGGGGCACAGATACGCAGTATTTT
.,.,TRBJ2-1,TRBV14,CASNPRVYDEQFF,TGTGCCAGCAACCCCAGGGTGTACGATGAGCAGTTCTTC
.,.,TRBJ2-7,TRBV5-1,CASSSPASGDYEQYF,TGCGCCAGCAGCTCCCCCGCTTCCGGGGACTACGAGCAGTACTTC
once,.,TRBJ2-3,TRBV28,CAASGGTDTQYF,TGTGCGGCCTCTGGGGGCACAGATACGCAGTATTTT
once,.,TRBJ1-3,TRBV6-9,CASSYYRVGRGSGNTIYF,TGTGCCAGCAGTTATTATCGTGTGGGCAGGGGCTCTGGAAACACCATATATTTT
.,TRBD1,TRBJ1-1,TRBV5-1,CASSSVAGTVDTEAFF,TGCGCCAGCAGCTCGGTGGCGGGGACAGTTGACACTGAAGCTTTCTTT
.,.,TRBJ2-7,TRBV19,CASSIAESAVQYF,TGTGCCAGTAGTATCGCGGAGTCCGCTGTCCAGTACTTC
.,.,TRBJ2-1,TRBV7-2,CASSLEGRLVSEQFF,TGTGCCAGCAGCTTGGAGGGCCGATTGGTAAGTGAGCAGTTCTTC
.,.,TRBJ1-5,TRBV4-1,CASSQDWGGQGSNQPQHF,TGCGCCAGCAGCCAAGATTGGGGGGGTCAGGGTAGCAATCAGCCCCAGCATTTT
few,.,TRBJ2-2,TRBV6-5,CASSPEGKNTGELFF,TGTGCCAGCAGTCCGGAGGGGAAGAACACCGGGGAGCTGTTTTTT
.,TRBD2,TRBJ2-2,TRBV5-1,CASSAGGGSYLPGELFF,TGCGCCAGCTCAGCGGGGGGCGGGAGTTATCTTCCCGGGGAGCTGTTTTTT
.,.,TRBJ1-1,TRBV18,CASSPGALNTEAFF,TGTGCCAGCTCACCGGGGGCCTTGAACACTGAAGCTTTCTTT
.,.,TRBJ1-1,TRBV18,CASSPGRELTTEAFF,TGTGCCAGCTCACCAGGTCGGGAACTAACCACTGAAGCTTTCTTT
.,TRBD2,TRBJ2-1,TRBV9,CASSVAGTSGYNEQFF,TGTGCCAGCAGCGTAGCTGGGACTAGCGGGTACAATGAGCAGTTCTTC
.,.,TRBJ2-2,TRBV30,CAWSVITATGELFF,TGTGCCTGGAGTGTAATAACGGCCACCGGGGAGCTGTTTTTT
.,TRBD1,TRBJ2-1,TRBV5-1,CASSRDSNTYNEQFF,TGCGCCAGCAGCCGGGACAGCAACACCTACAATGAGCAGTTCTTC
.,.,TRBJ1-2,TRBV5-4,CASSFGPNQSYGYTF,TGTGCCAGCAGCTTTGGGCCGAACCAGTCCTATGGCTACACCTTC
.,TRBD1,TRBJ1-1,TRBV7-9,CASSPRQGTVTEAFF,TGTGCCAGCAGCCCCCGACAGGGAACCGTGACTGAAGCTTTCTTT
once,.,TRBJ2-1,TRBV5-1,CASSWPRLGNNEQFF,TGCGCCAGCAGCTGGCCCCGACTAGGGAACAATGAGCAGTTCTTC
.,.,TRBJ2-7,TRBV28,CASSPLGGEQYF,TGTGCCAGCAGTCCCCTTGGGGGGGAGCAGTACTTC
.,.,TRBJ2-1,TRBV5-1,CASRRDSLNEQFF,TGCGCCAGCCGAAGGGACTCGCTGAATGAGCAGTTCTTC
once,.,TRBJ1-1,TRBV28,CAEGPPNTEAFF,TGTGCCGAGGGACCTCCGAACACTGAAGCTTTCTTT
.,TRBD1,TRBJ1-2,TRBV19,CASSSFWGQGLGDGYTF,TGTGCCAGTAGTTCCTTCTGGGGACAGGGTTTGGGAGATGGCTACACCTTC
.,.,TRBJ1-1,TRBV7-9,CASSFLLRVPEAFF,TGTGCCAGCAGCTTCCTCCTCAGGGTACCTGAAGCTTTCTTT
once,.,TRBJ1-4,TRBV7-2,CASSPQGPGNEKLFF,TGTGCCAGCAGCCCACAGGGACCTGGGAATGAAAAACTGTTTTTT
.,TRBD2,TRBJ2-7,TRBV11-2,CASSLAPLAGTYEQYF,TGTGCCAGCAGCTTAGCTCCCCTAGCGGGGACCTACGAGCAGTACTTC
.,.,TRBJ1-2,TRBV7-9,CASSLEGRSKGYTF,TGTGCCAGCAGCTTAGAGGGCAGATCTAAGGGCTACACCTTC
.,.,TRBJ2-1,TRBV2,CASSEQSSGNEQFF,TGTGCCAGCAGTGAACAGTCCAGCGGCAATGAGCAGTTCTTC
few,TRBD1,TRBJ1-3,TRBV4-1,CASSRTVDRVGNTIYF,TGCGCCAGCAGTCGTACGGTGGACAGGGTGGGAAACACCATATATTTT
.,.,TRBJ1-2,TRBV9,CASSAGTLNYGYTF,TGTGCCAGCAGCGCCGGGACCCTGAACTATGGCTACACCTTC
.,.,TRBJ2-2,TRBV5-1,CASSLDEAGELFF,TGCGCCAGCAGCTTGGACGAGGCCGGGGAGCTGTTTTTT
.,.,TRBJ2-2,TRBV19,CASSIGWDTGELFF,TGTGCCAGTAGTATCGGGTGGGACACCGGGGAGCTGTTTTTT
.,TRBD1,TRBJ1-4,TRBV14,CASSRWILAGGSPSEKLFF,TGTGCCAGCAGCCGGTGGATTTTGGCAGGGGGCTCACCCAGCGAAAAACTGTTTTTT
.,.,TRBJ2-4,TRBV2,CASSELGFKNIQYF,TGTGCCAGCAGTGAATTGGGGTTCAAAAACATTCAGTACTTC
.,.,TRBJ1-4,TRBV18,CASSLTGQLNEKLFF,TGTGCCAGCTCTCTTACGGGGCAGTTAAATGAAAAACTGTTTTTT
few,.,TRBJ1-1,TRBV29-1,CSGTQLGGTEAFF,TGCAGCGGTACCCAGTTAGGGGGGACTGAAGCTTTCTTT
once,.,TRBJ2-7,TRBV10-2,CASSDPAESYEQYF,TGCGCCAGCAGTGACCCAGCGGAGTCCTACGAGCAGTACTTC
.,TRBD1,TRBJ1-1,TRBV12-5,CASGRNTGVNTEAFF,TGTGCTAGTGGTCGTAATACAGGGGTGAACACTGAAGCTTTCTTT
.,.,TRBJ1-5,TRBV4-1,CASSQLGWGNQPQHF,TGCGCCAGCAGCCAATTAGGGTGGGGCAATCAGCCCCAGCATTTT
.,TRBD2,TRBJ2-7,TRBV28,CASSPSLAGASEQYF,TGTGCCAGCAGCCCGAGCCTAGCGGGGGCCTCCGAGCAGTACTTC
.,TRBD1,TRBJ1-4,TRBV7-9,CASSVRDRGLKEKLFF,TGTGCCAGCAGCGTCCGGGACAGGGGACTTAAGGAAAAACTGTTTTTT
.,TRBD2,TRBJ2-3,TRBV29-1,CSVAGTSDLDTQYF,TGCAGCGTGGCCGGGACTAGTGATCTGGATACGCAGTATTTT
.,.,TRBJ2-1,TRBV6-1,CASSEHSSLSNEQFF,TGTGCCAGCAGTGAGCACAGTTCCCTCTCCAATGAGCAGTTCTTC
.,TRBD2,TRBJ2-3,TRBV7-9,CASRQPGLAGVTDTQYF,TGTGCCAGCAGGCAACCGGGACTAGCGGGAGTCACAGATACGCAGTATTTT
.,.,TRBJ2-7,TRBV5-1,CASSSRAAGTDYEQYF,TGCGCCAGCAGCTCACGGGCGGCAGGGACGGACTACGAGCAGTACTTC
.,.,TRBJ1-3,TRBV5-1,CASSSEGEGSGNTIYF,TGCGCCAGCAGCTCGGAGGGGGAAGGCTCTGGAAACACCATATATTTT
.,.,TRBJ1-1,TRBV4-2,CASSPREGIPEAFF,TGTGCCAGCAGCCCTAGGGAGGGGATCCCTGAAGCTTTCTTT
once,.,TRBJ1-1,TRBV29-1,CSVGGWEGEAFF,TGCAGCGTCGGCGGGTGGGAGGGGGAAGCTTTCTTT
.,.,TRBJ1-2,TRBV5-8,CASSLWGSPNYGYTF,TGTGCCAGCAGCTTGTGGGGGTCGCCTAACTATGGCTACACCTTC
.,.,TRBJ2-2,TRBV5-1,CASSPPGTWNTGELFF,TGCGCCAGCAGCCCGCCTGGGACCTGGAACACCGGGGAGCTGTTTTTT
.,.,TRBJ1-4,TRBV6-5,CASRREGATNEKLFF,TGTGCCAGCAGGCGTGAAGGTGCGACTAATGAAAAACTGTTTTTT
.,.,TRBJ1-4,TRBV29-1,CSVGGRANEKLFF,TGCAGCGTTGGGGGGAGGGCTAATGAAAAACTGTTTTTT